A single sample gave rise to the 25 T cell receptor beta chains below, sequenced in a study of shared clonotypes between healthy human individuals. Sequencing used immunoSEQ multiplex PCR; TCRdb keeps in-frame clones, though not all of them. The data show 550,000 to 600,000 clones, around 81% seen once. What was sequenced was PBMCs. These receptors came from a middle-aged woman in good health. Some clones in this sample may be carry-over from other donors' samples.

The chain uses TRBV11-2 and TRBJ2-7; D might be TRBD1 (6 bases). Trimming took 5 bases from V and 3 from J, leaving 14 bases between them. Germline CDR1 and CDR2: SGHAT and FQNNGV. CDR3 length: 14 residues. CDR3 bases: TGTGCCAGCAGCCCACGGGACACAAACTACGAGCAGTACTTC. As protein: CASSPRDTNYEQYF.

This clone was detected a few times. The gene calls are TRBV27 and TRBJ2-7; D gene ambiguous. Trimming removed 2 bases from V and 0 bases from J, with 5 bases in between. CDR3 length: 13 amino acids. From germline, CDR1 is MNHEY and CDR2 SMNVEV (reference sequence). The CDR3 sequence: CASSLKPSYEQYF. CDR3 sequence (DNA): TGTGCCAGCAGTTTAAAACCCTCCTACGAGCAGTACTTC.

This clone has at least ten counts. The CDR3 spells CASSIGLANYNEQFF. In DNA form, the CDR3 reads TGTGCCAGTAGTATAGGTCTAGCGAACTACAATGAGCAGTTCTTC. The chain is built from TRBV19 and TRBJ2-1, with a weak D call TRBD2 (6 bases). Germline values: CDR1 LNHDA, CDR2 SQIVND (reference sequence). The ends were cut back, 1 base at V and 3 bases at J, with 10 bases in the middle. The CDR3 has 15 residues.

This clone occurred many times. The chain links TRBV6-4 to TRBJ2-3, with 11 nucleotides matching TRBD2. The junction had 3 bases not matched to a gene; V was cut back by 1 base and J by 6 bases. CDR3 length: 15 residues. In germline, CDR1 is MRHNA, CDR2 SNTAGT. The CDR3 nucleotides read TGTGCCAGCAGTGACTTAGCGGGAGGGCCTGATACGCAGTATTTT. This gives the protein CASSDLAGGPDTQYF.

The V gene is TRBV29-1, the J gene TRBJ1-1, with TRBD1 as a possible D gene (6 bases). Trimming removed 6 bases from V and 2 bases from J, with 10 bases in between. The CDR3 is 12 amino acids. Germline-derived CDR1 and CDR2 are SQVTM and ANQGSEA. This CDR3 reads CSVGGSNTEAFF. The CDR3 DNA reads as TGCAGCGTAGGGGGAAGTAACACTGAAGCTTTCTTT.

The V and J genes are TRBV5-1 and TRBJ2-1, with 10 bases that match TRBD2. V shed 6 bases and J 7 bases; nucleotides not matched to a gene: 16. The germline V gene has CDR1 SGHRS and CDR2 YFSETQ. The CDR3 spans 17 residues. The CDR3 region has the DNA TGCGCCAGCACCTCAGCGGGAGGGGCCCGGGGGATAAATGAGCAGTTCTTC. Its protein product is CASTSAGGARGINEQFF.

With respect to this clone: A much more abundant neighbour one base away suggests this may be a read error. The sample carries other DNA sequences with the same CDR3. The rearrangement joins TRBV13 to TRBJ2-5; D unclear. Trimming shortened V by 2 bases and J by 5 bases, and 3 bases separated the two germline ends. CDR1 is PRHDT, CDR2 FYEKMQ, per germline (reference sequence). The CDR3 contains 11 residues. The CDR3 bases are TGTGCCAGCAGCTTAAGGGAGACCCAGTACTTC. Protein sequence: CASSLRETQYF.

The chain joins TRBV18 to TRBJ2-6, with a possible D match to TRBD1 (5 bases). CDR1 is KGHSH, CDR2 LQKENI, per germline. V lost 2 bases, J lost 0 bases, and 8 bases lay in between. The CDR3 spans 16 residues. DNA for the CDR3: TGTGCCAGCTCACCATTCAGGGTCTCTGGGGCCAACGTCCTGACTTTC. It is translated as CASSPFRVSGANVLTF.

Regarding this clone: A read error may be the cause here, since a much bigger clone is one base away. The V and J genes are TRBV28 and TRBJ1-2; tentative D call: TRBD1 (5 bases). CDR1 and CDR2 from the germline V gene are MDHEN and SYDVKM. This CDR3 is 16 amino acids long. The CDR3 DNA sequence: TGTGTCAGCAGTTTATCTACCCCCGGGACCGACAATGGCTACACCTTC. It yields the protein CVSSLSTPGTDNGYTF.

J is TRBJ1-2 and V is TRBV2, with D perhaps matching TRBD1 (5 bases). CDR1 is SNHLY, CDR2 FYNNEI, per germline. The CDR3 runs to 12 residues. V lost 6 bases, J lost 12 bases, and 17 bases lay in between. CDR3 in DNA: TGTGCCAGCAGGAAGGATGGGGGGATCCACACCTTC. Translating it yields CASRKDGGIHTF.

The V call is TRBV7-2, the J call TRBJ1-2, with D possibly matching TRBD1 (5 bases). This CDR3 is built from 15 residues. Per germline, CDR1 SGHTA and CDR2 FQGNSA. Trimming removed 1 base from V and 4 bases from J, with 13 bases in between. The CDR3 loop reads CASSLVGRDVYGYTF. The CDR3 DNA reads as TGTGCCAGCAGCTTAGTCGGCAGGGATGTCTATGGCTACACCTTC.

The chain carries TRBV5-4 and TRBJ2-4; TRBD2 aligns across 9 bases. After removal of 4 bases from V and 3 bases from J, the junction contained 8 bases not matched to a gene. Per germline, CDR1 SGHNT and CDR2 YYREEE (reference sequence). This CDR3 contains 16 residues. The DNA of the CDR3 is TGTGCCAGCAGCCCCGGGACTAGCCGAGGCAAAAACATTCAGTACTTC. Its translation: CASSPGTSRGKNIQYF.

This chain uses TRBV11-2 with TRBJ2-1; D not resolved. Looked up from germline, CDR1 is SGHAT and CDR2 is FQNNGV. With 3 bases removed from V and 12 bases from J, the gap between germline ends came to 12 bases. The CDR3 covers 12 residues. The CDR3 sequence: CASSLSLRVQFF. In DNA, the CDR3 is TGTGCCAGCAGCTTGTCTCTGCGCGTGCAGTTCTTC.

This clone showed up just once. The chain recombines TRBV6-5 with TRBJ1-1, with D uncertain. The CDR3 has 13 residues. Trimming cost V 2 bases and J 1 base, with 5 bases left between them. In germline, CDR1 is MNHEY, CDR2 SVGAGI. The CDR3: CASSYTKNTEAFF. As DNA, the CDR3 is TGTGCCAGCAGTTACACAAAGAACACTGAAGCTTTCTTT.

The gene calls are TRBV6-4 and TRBJ1-5; D gene unclear. Trimming removed 9 bases at V and 0 bases at J, with 30 bases between. Germline V lookup: CDR1 MRHNA, CDR2 SNTAGT. There are 20 residues in the CDR3. The chain's CDR3 is CARAPVFVGPTNYSNQPQHF. In nucleotides, the CDR3 is TGTGCCAGAGCCCCGGTGTTCGTCGGGCCGACGAATTATAGCAATCAGCCCCAGCATTTT.

In regard to this clone: It is likely a read error: a sequence one base away is far more abundant. The chain carries TRBV4-2 and TRBJ2-2, with TRBD2 as a possible D gene (6 bases). The germline V gene encodes CDR1 LGHNA and CDR2 YNFKEQ. CDR3 length equals 12 residues. The CDR3, as DNA: TGTGCCAGCAGCCAGGGGACCGGGGGGCTGTTTTTT. Protein: CASSQGTGGLFF.

The chain links TRBV30 to TRBJ1-5; 9 bases fit TRBD1. V lost 0 bases to trimming and J lost 0 bases; unmatched junction nucleotides: 3. Germline V gives CDR1 GTSNPN, CDR2 SVGIG (reference sequence). The CDR3 has 16 residues. The CDR3 spells CAWSVRTGASNQPQHF. As DNA, the CDR3 is TGTGCCTGGAGTGTTAGGACAGGGGCTAGCAATCAGCCCCAGCATTTT.

A note on this clone: This same CDR3 is encoded by further DNA sequences in the sample. The genes are TRBV14 and TRBJ2-1, with D tentatively TRBD2 (6 bases). Germline CDR1 reads SGHDN; CDR2 reads FVKESK. V gave up 4 bases and J gave up 1 base, with 11 bases separating them. This CDR3 has 15 residues. CDR3 in amino acids: CASSPLAGSYNEQFF. The CDR3 DNA follows: TGTGCCAGCAGCCCTCTTGCGGGATCCTACAATGAGCAGTTCTTC.

The chain recombines TRBV6-6 with TRBJ2-1; D is undetermined. The CDR3 is made up of 14 amino acids. Trimming shortened V by 10 bases and J by 0 bases, and 13 bases separated the two germline ends. From germline, CDR1 is MNHNY and CDR2 SVGAGI (reference sequence). CDR3 sequence: CATTAVSSYNEQFF. CDR3 coding DNA: TGTGCCACTACGGCGGTAAGCTCCTACAATGAGCAGTTCTTC.

The chain employs TRBV18 and TRBJ1-5; 8 positions match TRBD1. The J segment lost 5 bases and the V segment lost 2 bases, leaving 2 bases of the junction unmatched. Per the germline V gene, CDR1 is KGHSH and CDR2 is LQKENI. The CDR3 runs 14 residues. The DNA for the CDR3 is TGTGCCAGCTCACCATCAGGGGGCCATCAGCCCCAGCATTTT. Protein: CASSPSGGHQPQHF.

For this clone: Other DNA sequences in this specimen translate into the identical CDR3. This chain connects TRBV20-1 to TRBJ2-5, with D unclear. The CDR3 totals 10 residues. CDR1 and CDR2 from the germline V gene are DFQATT and SNEGSKA (reference sequence). V shed 1 base and J shed 4 bases, with 1 base lying between them. CDR3 sequence reads: CSARGETQYF. In DNA, the CDR3 is TGCAGTGCTAGAGGAGAGACCCAGTACTTC.

The V gene is TRBV28, the J gene TRBJ1-2, with D perhaps matching TRBD1 (6 bases). Trimming left V 2 bases short and J 2 bases short, with 12 bases between. This CDR3 has 15 residues. The germline V gene encodes CDR1 MDHEN and CDR2 SYDVKM. This CDR3 is CASSLGGTPNYGYTF. CDR3 bases: TGTGCCAGCAGTTTAGGTGGGACACCAAACTATGGCTACACCTTC.

CDR3: CASSLAQNTGELFF. CDR3 DNA sequence: TGTGCCAGCAGCTTAGCACAGAACACCGGGGAGCTGTTTTTT. The chain recombines TRBV7-2 with TRBJ2-2; D not certain. Between the trimmed V and J ends, which lost 0 bases and 1 base, there was a span of 3 bases. The CDR3 runs 14 residues. Germline lookup yields CDR1 SGHTA and CDR2 FQGNSA. The full variable domain, with the rest looked up from reference TRBV7-2 and TRBJ2-2, is GAGVSQSPSNKVTEKGKDVELRCDPISGHTALYWYRQSLGQGLEFLIYFQGNSAPDKSGLPSDRFSAERTGGSVSTLTIQRTQQEDSAVYLCASSLAQNTGELFFGEGSRLTVL.

This clone appeared a few times. The chain joins TRBV5-1 to TRBJ1-5; the D is unclear. V lost 3 bases and J lost 3, with 13 bases in between. CDR3 size: 15 residues. The germline CDR1 and CDR2 sequences are SGHRS and YFSETQ. CDR3 residues: CASSSDGLSNQPQHF. Here the CDR3 DNA reads TGCGCCAGCAGCTCCGACGGGCTGTCCAATCAGCCCCAGCATTTT.

The chain is built from TRBV4-3 and TRBJ1-1, with no clear D. CDR1 and CDR2 (germline): LGHNA, YSLEER. This CDR3 region has 13 residues. Trimming took 3 bases from V and 0 from J, leaving 5 bases between them. The CDR3 sequence: CASSQDLNTEAFF. In DNA form, the CDR3 reads TGCGCCAGCAGCCAGGACTTGAACACTGAAGCTTTCTTT.